Detailed here is one TCR beta chain. Repertoires were generated with immunoSEQ multiplex PCR, while TCRdb's copy carries only in-frame clones and drops some. Among about 58,000 clones listed, around 90% were seen once. Germline V gene lookup returns CDR1 SGHRS and CDR2 YFSETQ. This CDR3 has 15 residues. V lost 0 bases and J lost 3, with 12 bases in between. The data are from a study of identifying expanded T cells in peripheral blood. Sequencing was done on a sample of blood. The TCR originated in a person aged 18-70 years in good health. The chain uses TRBV5-1 and TRBJ1-1, with D possibly being TRBD1 (5 bases). The CDR3 DNA sequence: TGCGCCAGCAGCTTGGGAAAGGGGCAATACACTGAAGCTTTCTTT. Its protein is CASSLGKGQYTEAFF.